This paragraph reports one T cell receptor (beta chain). This sample is part of a study of cytomegalovirus exposure and HLA in healthy donors. Trimming left V 8 bases short and J 8 bases short, with 12 bases between. The CDR3 has 11 residues. The germline V gene encodes CDR1 MNHNS and CDR2 SASEGT. PCR used 60 Vbeta primers and 13 Jbeta primers. The table came from immunoSEQ multiplex PCR; TCRdb's copy has only in-frame clones and leaves some out. This table holds roughly 98,000 clones, more than 70% found once. The chain couples TRBV6-1 to TRBJ1-2; D remains ambiguous. The material sequenced was PBMCs. The receptor was derived from a female donor in good health and CMV-seronegative. The CDR3 is CASRTGFGYTF. In DNA, the CDR3 is TGTGCCAGCCGGACTGGCTTCGGCTACACCTTC.